This T cell receptor beta chain emerged from a study of cytomegalovirus exposure and HLA in healthy donors. Germline CDR1 SEHNR, CDR2 FQNEAQ (reference sequence). CDR3 length: 12 residues. Study results and caveats: A list of 150 or so TCR beta chains associated with cytomegalovirus was given.

Points on this clone: The antigen is not known.

The PCR employed 60 Vbeta primers together with 13 Jbeta primers. Here immunoSEQ multiplex PCR was the method, and the copy in TCRdb shows in-frame clones only, minus some. The table includes 130,000 or so clones, approximately 80% detected once. The TCR originated in a man in his late teens or twenties in good health and CMV-seropositive. This chain uses TRBV7-9 with TRBJ2-5; TRBD1 is a possible D gene (5 bases). The DNA end is more similar to TRBJ2-7, so the J call may be wrong. Material for sequencing was PBMCs. Here the CDR3 reads CASSRTGYEQYF. Here the CDR3 DNA reads TGTGCCAGCAGCCGAACAGGCTACGAGCAGTACTTC.